This TCR beta chain is from a study of post-analysis software for immune sequencing data. Study observations and caveats: Compared with controls, patients showed significantly lower normalized Chao1 diversity. Relative to controls, patients had several TRBV segments at higher frequency, with TRBV5-6, TRBV5-1 and TRBV20-1 among these. Samples from a shared batch, those prepared together, strongly co-clustered by F measure.

Each TCR beta cDNA library carried unique molecular identifiers. Starting from roughly 1.1 to 9.2 million T cells, the study yielded 460,000 or so cDNA molecules. Via MiXCR, TCRdb re-called the PCR reads, giving one row per CDR3 protein. Among about 540,000 distinct CDR3 sequences listed, 34% were seen once. A word on this clonotype: Antigen specificity is unknown.

Germline assignment: CDR1 KGHDR and CDR2 SFDVKD. The CDR3 is 13 residues long. The V end lost 4 bases, the J end lost 3 bases, and 8 bases lay between the germline ends. Material for sequencing was blood. The genes are TRBV24-1 and TRBJ1-2; tentatively, D is TRBD1 (5 bases). This TCR was sampled from a girl between 2 and 17 years old with multiple sclerosis. The CDR3 loop is CATSDRADYGYTF. The CDR3, as DNA: TGTGCCACCAGTGACAGGGCGGACTATGGCTACACCTTC.